These T cell receptor beta chains were read from a single sample in a study of blood T cell repertoires in COVID-19. Sequenced by immunoSEQ multiplex PCR; TCRdb stores in-frame clones only, minus some. The table lists 130,000 or so clones, more than 70% of them singletons. Sequencing used peripheral blood. The receptors were gathered from a woman aged 55-70 years with acute or convalescent COVID-19. The CDR3 runs from the conserved cysteine through the conserved F or W.

len: 16
j_gene: TRBJ2-3
v_gene: TRBV11-2
CDR3aa: CASSLFTGNATDTQYF

len: 15
j_gene: TRBJ2-5
v_gene: TRBV11-3
CDR3aa: CASSLRLGGGETQYF

len: 14
j_gene: TRBJ2-5
v_gene: TRBV11-3
CDR3aa: CASSLGRVQETQYF

len: 13
j_gene: TRBJ1-1
v_gene: TRBV12-2
CDR3aa: CASRLCSDTEAFF

len: 13
j_gene: TRBJ2-7
v_gene: TRBV5-6
CDR3aa: CASSLGSFYEQYF

len: 14
j_gene: TRBJ2-5
v_gene: TRBV30
CDR3aa: CAWERGARRETQYF

len: 17
j_gene: TRBJ2-3
v_gene: TRBV5-7
CDR3aa: CASRAGRGTHNTDTQYF

len: 15
j_gene: TRBJ2-1
v_gene: TRBV27
CDR3aa: CASNEAGGPGNEQFF

len: 16
j_gene: TRBJ2-1
v_gene: TRBV7-2
CDR3aa: CASSQQGRGTGNEQFF

len: 13
j_gene: TRBJ2-7
v_gene: TRBV30
CDR3aa: CAWSKGATYEQYF

len: 12
j_gene: TRBJ1-2
v_gene: TRBV6-6
CDR3aa: CASSTTGYGYTF

len: 14
j_gene: TRBJ1-2
v_gene: TRBV6-1
CDR3aa: CASSEPAGFYGYTF

len: 12
j_gene: TRBJ2-7
v_gene: TRBV6-5
CDR3aa: CASSYSNYEQYF

len: 13
j_gene: TRBJ1-6
v_gene: TRBV29-1
CDR3aa: CSGKTGANSPLHF

len: 15
j_gene: TRBJ1-3
v_gene: TRBV11-2
CDR3aa: CASRGLTGVGNTIYF

len: 15
j_gene: TRBJ2-3
v_gene: TRBV6-5
CDR3aa: CASRRLAGEGDTQYF

len: 14
j_gene: TRBJ2-5
v_gene: TRBV5-1
CDR3aa: CASSLTGQGETQYF

len: 15
j_gene: TRBJ2-1
v_gene: TRBV7-6
CDR3aa: CASSRQTSGGPTLFF

len: 14
j_gene: TRBJ2-1
v_gene: TRBV18
CDR3aa: CASSPGQGRNEQFF

len: 19
j_gene: TRBJ2-1
v_gene: TRBV4-1
CDR3aa: CASSQESFADSVFYNEQFF

len: 16
j_gene: TRBJ2-2
v_gene: TRBV5-5
CDR3aa: CASSRGPSSNTGELFF

len: 13
j_gene: TRBJ1-3
v_gene: TRBV5-6
CDR3aa: CASTPSSGNTIYF

len: 13
j_gene: TRBJ1-2
v_gene: TRBV18
CDR3aa: CASSPGQGNSYTF

len: 15
j_gene: TRBJ1-3
v_gene: TRBV6-1
CDR3aa: CASSDGPSSGNTIYF

len: 15
j_gene: TRBJ2-3
v_gene: TRBV6-2/TRBV6-3
CDR3aa: CASSYDGGRTDTQYF

len: 15
j_gene: TRBJ2-3
v_gene: TRBV5-1
CDR3aa: CASSLSGTGTDTQYF

len: 13
j_gene: TRBJ1-1
v_gene: TRBV5-6
CDR3aa: CASSQQGGTEAFF

len: 18
j_gene: TRBJ1-4
v_gene: TRBV18
CDR3aa: CASSPYAGQGTTNEKLFF

len: 12
j_gene: TRBJ2-1
v_gene: TRBV18
CDR3aa: CASSRTGNEQFF

len: 13
j_gene: TRBJ1-1
v_gene: TRBV10-3
CDR3aa: CAIRARVNTEAFF

len: 14
j_gene: TRBJ2-3
v_gene: TRBV27
CDR3aa: CASRLAGVTDTQYF

len: 15
j_gene: TRBJ2-5
v_gene: TRBV6-5
CDR3aa: CASSQRTGRQETQYF

len: 15
j_gene: TRBJ2-7
v_gene: TRBV1
CDR3aa: CTSSQDCSFSYEQYF

len: 15
j_gene: TRBJ2-1
v_gene: TRBV6-5
CDR3aa: CASSLFGTSMDEQFF

len: 16
j_gene: TRBJ1-5
v_gene: TRBV27
CDR3aa: CASSPLDRGGNQPQHF

len: 14
j_gene: TRBJ2-1
v_gene: TRBV7-2
CDR3aa: CASSFEQIYNEQFF

len: 16
j_gene: TRBJ2-3
v_gene: TRBV18
CDR3aa: CASSPGLAGAGDTQYF

len: 21
j_gene: TRBJ2-2
v_gene: TRBV4-2
CDR3aa: CASSQERYDLGLAGNTGELFF

len: 14
j_gene: TRBJ2-2
v_gene: TRBV6-2/TRBV6-3
CDR3aa: CASSRQGTLGELFF

len: 20
j_gene: TRBJ2-2
v_gene: TRBV6-1
CDR3aa: CASSELAGGKFTANTGELFF

len: 13
j_gene: TRBJ1-1
v_gene: TRBV5-1
CDR3aa: CASSLATGAEAFF

len: 14
j_gene: TRBJ2-1
v_gene: TRBV10-2
CDR3aa: CASSASGGTYEQFF

len: 14
j_gene: TRBJ2-1
v_gene: TRBV27
CDR3aa: CASSLRLADNEQFF

len: 13
j_gene: TRBJ1-1
v_gene: TRBV7-9
CDR3aa: CASSTDRATEAFF

len: 18
j_gene: TRBJ2-7
v_gene: TRBV29-1
CDR3aa: CSVEDRPTRDRGPFEQYF